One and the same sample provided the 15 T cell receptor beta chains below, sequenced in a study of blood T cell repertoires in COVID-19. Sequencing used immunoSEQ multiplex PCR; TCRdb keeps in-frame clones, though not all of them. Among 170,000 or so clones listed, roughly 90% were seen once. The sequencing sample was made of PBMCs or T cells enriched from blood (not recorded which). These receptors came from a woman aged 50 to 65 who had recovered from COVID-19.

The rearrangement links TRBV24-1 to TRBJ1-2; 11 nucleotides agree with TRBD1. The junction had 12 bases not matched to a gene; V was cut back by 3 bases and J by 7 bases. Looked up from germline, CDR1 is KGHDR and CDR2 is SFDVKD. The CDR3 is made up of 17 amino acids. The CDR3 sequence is CATSDRTGGSAVPGYTF. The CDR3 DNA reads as TGTGCCACCAGTGATCGGACAGGGGGCAGTGCGGTGCCTGGCTACACCTTC.

The CDR3 DNA reads TGTGCCAGTACCCCAGGAGGGGGGGGCAAAAACATTCAGTACTTC. This sequence encodes CASTPGGGGKNIQYF. V and J are TRBV19 and TRBJ2-4; weak D call: TRBD2 (7 bases). Germline V lookup: CDR1 LNHDA, CDR2 SQIVND (reference sequence). V lost 7 bases and J lost 3, with 16 bases in between. CDR3 length: 15 residues. Full variable domain (missing parts from reference TRBV19 and TRBJ2-4): DGGITQSPKYLFRKEGQNVTLSCEQNLNHDAMYWYRQDPGQGLRLIYYSQIVNDFQKGDIAEGYSVSREKKESFPLTVTSAQKNPTAFYLCASTPGGGGKNIQYFGAGTRLSVL.

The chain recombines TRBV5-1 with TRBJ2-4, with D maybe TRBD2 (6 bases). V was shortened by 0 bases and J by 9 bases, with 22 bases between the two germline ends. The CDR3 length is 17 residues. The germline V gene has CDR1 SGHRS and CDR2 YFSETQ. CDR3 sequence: CASSLGQTRALRFIQYF. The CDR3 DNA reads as TGCGCCAGCAGCTTGGGACAGACTAGAGCACTCCGTTTCATTCAGTACTTC.

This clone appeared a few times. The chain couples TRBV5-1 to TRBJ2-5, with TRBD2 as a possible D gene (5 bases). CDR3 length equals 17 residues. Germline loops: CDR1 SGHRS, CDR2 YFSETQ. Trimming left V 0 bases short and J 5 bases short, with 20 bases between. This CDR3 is CASSLERETDLVETQYF. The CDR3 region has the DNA TGCGCCAGCAGCTTGGAAAGGGAGACTGATCTTGTCGAGACCCAGTACTTC.

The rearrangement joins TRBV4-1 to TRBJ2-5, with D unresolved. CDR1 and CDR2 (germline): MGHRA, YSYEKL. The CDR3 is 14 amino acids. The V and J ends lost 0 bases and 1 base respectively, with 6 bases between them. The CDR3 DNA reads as TGCGCCAGCAGCCAAGATCCCTCCCAAGAGACCCAGTACTTC. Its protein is CASSQDPSQETQYF.

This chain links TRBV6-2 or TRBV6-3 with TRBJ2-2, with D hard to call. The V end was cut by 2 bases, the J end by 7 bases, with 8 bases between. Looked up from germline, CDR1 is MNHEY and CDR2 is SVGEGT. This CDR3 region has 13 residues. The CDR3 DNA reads TGTGCCAGCAGTTACGTAGGAGTCGGGGAGCTGTTTTTT. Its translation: CASSYVGVGELFF.

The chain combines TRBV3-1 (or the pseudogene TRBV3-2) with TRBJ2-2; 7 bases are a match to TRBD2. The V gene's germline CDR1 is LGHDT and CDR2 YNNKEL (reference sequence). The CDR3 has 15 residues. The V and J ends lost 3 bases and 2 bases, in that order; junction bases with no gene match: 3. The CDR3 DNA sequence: TGTGCCAGCAGCCACCAGCGGGGAAACACCGGGGAGCTGTTTTTT. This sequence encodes CASSHQRGNTGELFF.

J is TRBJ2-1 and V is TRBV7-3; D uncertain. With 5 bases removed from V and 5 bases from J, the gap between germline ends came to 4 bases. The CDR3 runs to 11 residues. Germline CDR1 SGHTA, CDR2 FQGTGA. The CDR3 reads CASSPDNEQFF. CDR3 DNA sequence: TGTGCCAGCAGCCCTGACAATGAGCAGTTCTTC.

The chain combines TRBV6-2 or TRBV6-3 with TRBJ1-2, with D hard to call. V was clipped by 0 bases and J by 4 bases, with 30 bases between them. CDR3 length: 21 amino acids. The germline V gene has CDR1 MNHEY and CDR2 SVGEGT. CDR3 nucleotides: TGTGCCAGCAGTTACTCGATTCTTCCTAACACGGACTGGCGATGGGGCTATGGCTACACCTTC. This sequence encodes CASSYSILPNTDWRWGYGYTF.

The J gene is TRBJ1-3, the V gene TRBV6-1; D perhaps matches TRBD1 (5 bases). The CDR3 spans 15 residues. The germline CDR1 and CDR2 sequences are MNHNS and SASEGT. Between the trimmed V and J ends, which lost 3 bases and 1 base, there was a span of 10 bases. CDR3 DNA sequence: TGTGCCAGCAGTGAGACCCAGGGATCTGGAAACACCATATATTTT. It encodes CASSETQGSGNTIYF.

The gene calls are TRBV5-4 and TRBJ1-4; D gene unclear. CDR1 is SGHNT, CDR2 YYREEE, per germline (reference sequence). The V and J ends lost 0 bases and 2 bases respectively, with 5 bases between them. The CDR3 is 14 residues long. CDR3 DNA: TGTGCCAGCAGCTTGGCGGGGACTAATGAAAAACTGTTTTTT. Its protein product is CASSLAGTNEKLFF.

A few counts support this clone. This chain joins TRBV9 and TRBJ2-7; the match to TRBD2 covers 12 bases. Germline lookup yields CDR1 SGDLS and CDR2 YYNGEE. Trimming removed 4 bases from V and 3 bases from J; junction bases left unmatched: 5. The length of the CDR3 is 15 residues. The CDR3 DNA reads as TGTGCCAGCAGCCCGAGACTAGCGGGGGACTACGAGCAGTACTTC. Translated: CASSPRLAGDYEQYF.

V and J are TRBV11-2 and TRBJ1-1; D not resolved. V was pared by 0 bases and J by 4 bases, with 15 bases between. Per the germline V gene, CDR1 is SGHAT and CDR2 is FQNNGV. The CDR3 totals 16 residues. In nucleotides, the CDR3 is TGTGCCAGCAGCTTAGATCTGATCCCTCCGGGCACTGAAGCTTTCTTT. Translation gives CASSLDLIPPGTEAFF.

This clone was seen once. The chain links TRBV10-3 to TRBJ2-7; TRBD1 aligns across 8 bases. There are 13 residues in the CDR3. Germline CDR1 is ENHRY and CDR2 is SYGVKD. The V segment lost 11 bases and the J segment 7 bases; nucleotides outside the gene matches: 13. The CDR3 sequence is CAHRETGGGEQYF. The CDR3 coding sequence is TGTGCCCATCGGGAAACAGGGGGAGGTGAGCAGTACTTC.

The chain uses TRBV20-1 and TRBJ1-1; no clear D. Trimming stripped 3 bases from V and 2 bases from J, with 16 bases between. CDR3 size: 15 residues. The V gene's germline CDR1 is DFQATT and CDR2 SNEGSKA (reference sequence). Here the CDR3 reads CSASLEVRPNTEAFF. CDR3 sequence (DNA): TGCAGTGCTAGTCTTGAGGTACGGCCAAACACTGAAGCTTTCTTT.